The 5 T cell receptor beta chains presented below share a single source sample, sequenced in a study of blood T cell repertoires in COVID-19. Profiled with immunoSEQ multiplex PCR; TCRdb holds only in-frame clones, not every one. The table shows roughly 120,000 clones, with around 87% occurring only once. Sequenced input: peripheral blood. These receptors were taken from a man aged 70 or older with active or convalescent COVID-19.

The V gene is TRBV5-1, the J gene TRBJ1-3; maybe TRBD1 (5 bases). Germline loops: CDR1 SGHRS, CDR2 YFSETQ. Trimming removed 6 bases from V and 0 bases from J, with 19 bases in between. The CDR3 is 17 amino acids. CDR3 in DNA: TGCGCCAGCACCAGGGAGGAGGGTCCCTACTCTGGAAACACCATATATTTT. This sequence encodes CASTREEGPYSGNTIYF. The full variable domain, rest sourced from reference TRBV5-1 and TRBJ1-3, is KAGVTQTPRYLIKTRGQQVTLSCSPISGHRSVSWYQQTPGQGLQFLFEYFSETQRNKGNFPGRFSGRQFSNSRSEMNVSTLELGDSALYLCASTREEGPYSGNTIYFGEGSWLTVV.

The sample holds one count of this clone. The chain uses TRBV5-3 and TRBJ2-7; 7 bases are a match to TRBD2. TRBV5-3 is annotated as an ORF whose role is uncertain. The CDR3 consists of 14 residues. Trimming at V came to 2 bases and at J to 5 bases, leaving 7 bases not matched to a gene. The CDR3 DNA reads TGTGCCAGAAGCTTCCCGGGAGGAGACCACGAGCAGTACTTC. Its translation is CARSFPGGDHEQYF.

The chain has TRBV29-1 and TRBJ2-1, with 12 positions matching TRBD2. CDR3 length: 12 residues. The J segment lost 7 bases and the V segment lost 5 bases, leaving 0 bases of the junction unmatched. CDR1 and CDR2 from the germline V gene are SQVTM and ANQGSEA. CDR3 region: CSVLAGGNEQFF. The CDR3, as DNA: TGCAGCGTTCTAGCGGGAGGGAATGAGCAGTTCTTC.

The rearrangement uses TRBV25-1 and TRBJ2-1; 8 bases align to TRBD2. V was clipped by 1 base and J by 8 bases; unmatched bases: 7. The CDR3 sequence is 15 residues long. Germline CDR1 MGHDK, CDR2 SYGVNS. The CDR3 is CASSELGAGDHEQFF. In DNA, the CDR3 is TGTGCCAGCAGTGAATTAGGAGCGGGAGACCATGAGCAGTTCTTC.

The chain combines TRBV24-1 with TRBJ1-5; D might be TRBD1 (6 bases). The germline CDR1 and CDR2 sequences are KGHDR and SFDVKD. Trimming took off 6 bases at V and 7 bases at J, with 15 bases between the two ends. The CDR3 consists of 14 residues. CDR3 coding DNA: TGTGCCACCAGTTCAGGACAGCAAGGACAGCCCCAGCATTTT. It specifies CATSSGQQGQPQHF.